This T cell receptor beta chain was sequenced for a study of PD-L1 blockade in urothelial cancer (TCRdb year 2017). Notes on the research overall: All patients started therapy at some point between 2014 and 2016 and received atezolizumab 1,200 mg intravenously every 3 weeks. About nine tenths of the roughly 29 patients were identified as males with urothelial cancer of bladder origin, and a prior smoking history was reported by 18 of 29 patients. An ECOG performance status of 0 or 1 was recorded for the patients, and 0 to 3 prior chemotherapy regimens had been received by the patients. Blood samples were analyzed 3 weeks after the start of treatment (second dose) and 6 weeks after the start of treatment. A median of roughly 140,000 T cells and 85,000 or so unique TCRs was obtained from blood samples, and a median clonality of roughly 0.074 was observed. The study, an exploratory multi-omic analysis, examined somatic, immune and clinical correlates of response to PD-L1 blockade with atezolizumab in urothelial cancer. TCR sequencing covered pretreatment tumor samples and matched, serially collected peripheral blood taken before and after atezolizumab treatment. Durable clinical benefit meant progression-free survival longer than 6 months, and TCR features were also tested against progression-free and overall survival. In the same patients, pretreatment tumors underwent whole exome sequencing and RNA sequencing in addition to TCR sequencing. Durable clinical benefit was achieved by nine patients but not by the remaining 20. Pretreatment blood TCR-seq was available for about 27 patients, at least one posttreatment blood collection was obtained for some 24 patients, and tumor TCR-seq was available for some 24 patients. Summary of the overall study and its limitations: Improved progression-free and overall survival was found to be associated with pretreatment peripheral blood TCR clonality below the median. Among patients with durable benefit, tumor-associated TCR clones showed greater expansion in peripheral blood 3 weeks after treatment started (n ≈ 24, p = 0.022). Small sample size (n of about 30) and many exploratory analyses mean the results are intended to be hypothesis-generating.

A cohort of about 27 patients with locally advanced or metastatic urothelial carcinoma, treated at Memorial Sloan Kettering on a trial protocol, was included. Peripheral blood mononuclear cells were collected pretreatment and during treatment, with between 1 and 8 total time points obtained per patient. The Qiagen DNeasy Blood extraction kit was used to purify genomic DNA from total PBMCs and tumor samples. Collected pretreatment and during treatment, PBMCs were isolated and stored as previously described. A remark on this clone: The specificity of this receptor is unknown. No base quality values were provided; no much bigger clone lies one nucleotide off.

Including cysteine and phenylalanine, the CDR3 has 14 amino acids. Only the CDR3 portion is preserved as DNA: 42 bases, with reading frame beginning at the first base. The germline V gene yields MNHEY for CDR1 and SVGAGI for CDR2. The junction shows trimming of 5 bases on V and 7 bases on J, and the gene matches do not reach 8 bases of it. To estimate absolute template abundance from read counts, synthetic TCR analog templates were spiked into each PCR. The immunoSEQ assay was used to amplify TCRbeta CDR3 regions from genomic DNA with bias-controlled V and J gene primers. Rearranged TCRbeta segments were sequenced at approximately 20X coverage. Under the source paper's analysis protocol: Clustering was used to correct sequencing errors, and CDR3s were annotated against IMGT to assign V, D and J genes. Only productive TCRbeta rearrangements were used in downstream analyses, excluding out-of-frame or stop-codon sequences. Clonality was computed as one minus Shannon entropy normalized by the log of the number of unique productive sequences. Clones differing between time points or between blood and tumor were identified using Fisher's exact test with Benjamini-Hochberg correction, with an adjusted p below 0.01 applied as the threshold. Sourced from immuneACCESS, this table was stored by TCRdb with only in-frame sequences that have V and J called. A share of the clones is absent; for the studies checked, an unresolved V gene accounts for under half, and the remainder has no known explanation. The V and J calls and clone size were taken over from that table, and D and trimming were inferred from the DNA. Recorded for this sample are fewer than 40,000 clones; about nine tenths of them occurred a single time. The top ten clones comprise approximately 8% of the sample.

The clonotype was recovered from a man between 65 and 85 years old with urothelial cancer. The sequence links TRBV6-5 to TRBJ2-1, with 7 junctional bases fitting TRBD1. The specimen comprised PBMCs, sampled around atezolizumab (anti-PD-L1) treatment. The CDR3 region: CASSRDSLLNEQFF. The base sequence is TGTGCCAGCAGTAGGGACAGTCTACTAAATGAGCAGTTCTTC.